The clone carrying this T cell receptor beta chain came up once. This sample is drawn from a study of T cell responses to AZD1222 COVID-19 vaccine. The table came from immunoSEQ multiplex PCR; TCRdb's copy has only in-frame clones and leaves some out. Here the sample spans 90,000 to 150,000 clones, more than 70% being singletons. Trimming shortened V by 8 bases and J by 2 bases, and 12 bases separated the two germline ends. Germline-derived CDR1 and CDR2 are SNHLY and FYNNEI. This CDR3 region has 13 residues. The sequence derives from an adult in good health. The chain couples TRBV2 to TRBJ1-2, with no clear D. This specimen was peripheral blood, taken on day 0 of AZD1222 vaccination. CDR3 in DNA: TGTGCCAGCTCGTTCCAGGCGAACTATGGCTACACCTTC. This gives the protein CASSFQANYGYTF.